This is a list of T cell receptor beta chains from one sample in a study of cytomegalovirus exposure and HLA in healthy donors. TCRdb's table, derived via immunoSEQ multiplex PCR, lists solely in-frame clones and lacks some. This sample has more than 300,000 clones; just over 85% occur once, and the top ten carry under 0.95%. Sequencing used PBMCs. These receptors were taken from a woman under 30 in good health and CMV-seronegative. Both conserved end residues are trimmed from each CDR3. The order of the fields is V gene, clone size, J gene, CDR3 protein. The size field is filled for only some rows; it gives once, few, many or a size class.

>TRBV28|.|TRBJ1-2
ASSRLLLRDRGLSGYGYT
>TRBV30|once|TRBJ1-3
ACQTGFSGNTIY
>TRBV5-1|few|TRBJ2-7
ASSLGQGFNEQY
>TRBV6-5|.|TRBJ1-1
ASSYRSGTGRTEAF
>TRBV27|once|TRBJ1-5
ASSFGDSNQPQH
>TRBV27|once|TRBJ1-4
ASRVARGAQLF
>TRBV10-3|.|TRBJ1-1
AISEAGIDAEAF
>TRBV28|.|TRBJ1-3
ASSLSGAGNTIY
>TRBV30|once|TRBJ2-7
AWSVRVPRSKDEQY
>TRBV4-1|.|TRBJ2-5
ASNVGQEYQETQY